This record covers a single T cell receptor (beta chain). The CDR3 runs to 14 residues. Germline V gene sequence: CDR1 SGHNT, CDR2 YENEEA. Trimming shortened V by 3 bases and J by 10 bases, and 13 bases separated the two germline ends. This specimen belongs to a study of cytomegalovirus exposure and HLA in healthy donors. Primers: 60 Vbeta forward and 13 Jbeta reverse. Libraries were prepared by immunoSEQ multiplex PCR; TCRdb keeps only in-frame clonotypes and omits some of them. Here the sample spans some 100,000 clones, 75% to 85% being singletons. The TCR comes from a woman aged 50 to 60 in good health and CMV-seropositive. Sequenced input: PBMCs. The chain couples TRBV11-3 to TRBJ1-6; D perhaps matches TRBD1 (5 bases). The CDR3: CASSLQGGLSPLHF. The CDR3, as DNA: TGTGCCAGCAGCTTGCAGGGAGGTTTATCACCCCTCCACTTT.